These T cell receptor beta chains were read from a single sample in a study of patients and donors after allogeneic stem cell transplantation. TCRdb reanalysed the RT-PCR reads using MiXCR and keeps one entry per CDR3 protein. The sample carries approximately 170,000 distinct CDR3 sequences, 24% recorded once. Material: blood, either unsorted or a sorted T cell fraction (not recorded which). The receptors were gathered from a human donor who was either an allogeneic HSCT recipient or a stem cell or donor lymphocyte infusion donor (not recorded which). It is not recorded whose cells these are; they may come from a transplant donor. CDR3s include the opening cysteine and the closing phenylalanine or tryptophan. The D gene is left open where the match is weak. Part of the rows lack a size; the others show once, few, many or a class for expanded clones.

J gene,V gene,CDR3 length,D gene,clone size,CDR3 protein,CDR3 DNA
TRBJ2-7,TRBV29-1,12,TRBD1,few,CSGWDRGEEQYF,TGCAGCGGATGGGACAGGGGGGAAGAGCAGTACTTC
TRBJ2-1,TRBV29-1,12,-,few,CSVGRDYNEQFF,TGCAGCGTTGGTAGAGATTACAATGAGCAGTTCTTC
TRBJ2-5,TRBV7-7,13,-,-,CASSFRAQETQYF,TGTGCCAGCAGCTTTAGGGCTCAAGAGACCCAGTACTTC
TRBJ2-1,TRBV6-2/TRBV6-3,15,TRBD2,-,CASSYLTSGNNEQFF,TGTGCCAGCAGTTACCTCACTAGCGGAAACAATGAGCAGTTCTTC
TRBJ1-3,TRBV20-1,16,-,-,CSARDGRAEGGNTIYF,TGCAGTGCTAGAGATGGGAGGGCAGAAGGTGGAAACACCATATATTTT
TRBJ2-1,TRBV5-1,13,-,-,CASSSKSGDEQFF,TGCGCCAGCAGCTCAAAGAGTGGGGATGAGCAGTTCTTC
TRBJ1-6,TRBV20-1,13,-,-,CSARDLGNSPLHF,TGCAGTGCCCGGGACCTAGGAAATTCACCCCTCCACTTT
TRBJ1-1,TRBV2,14,-,-,CASIVIDWDTEAFF,TGTGCCAGCATCGTTATCGATTGGGACACTGAAGCTTTCTTT
TRBJ1-3,TRBV12-3/TRBV12-4,14,-,many,CASSPSYSGNTIYF,TGTGCCAGCAGTCCCTCCTACTCTGGAAACACCATATATTTT
TRBJ2-7,TRBV7-6,14,-,-,CASSLQQGSYEQYF,TGTGCCAGCAGCTTACAGCAGGGTTCGTACGAGCAGTACTTC
TRBJ2-3,TRBV6-5,15,-,-,CASSPSGTSTDTQYF,TGTGCCAGCAGCCCCAGCGGAACTAGCACAGATACGCAGTATTTT
TRBJ1-4,TRBV6-1,15,-,few,CASNPIAPPREKLFF,TGTGCCAGCAACCCCATCGCCCCTCCGAGAGAAAAACTGTTTTTT
TRBJ2-7,TRBV25-1,13,-,few,CASSAAGSYEQYF,TGTGCCAGCAGTGCGGCAGGCTCCTACGAGCAGTACTTC
TRBJ2-6,TRBV12-3/TRBV12-4,13,-,-,CASQFFGANVLTF,TGTGCCAGCCAGTTTTTCGGGGCCAACGTCCTGACTTTC
TRBJ2-1,TRBV3-1,18,-,few,CASSQDWTQGWSYNEQFF,TGTGCCAGCAGCCAAGATTGGACACAGGGCTGGTCCTACAATGAGCAGTTCTTC
TRBJ1-1,TRBV10-3,14,-,-,CAITQRGANTEAFF,TGTGCCATCACCCAGCGAGGGGCGAACACTGAAGCTTTCTTT
TRBJ1-2,TRBV9,15,-,many,CASSVVPRAVYGYTF,TGTGCCAGCAGCGTAGTTCCCAGGGCCGTCTATGGCTACACCTTC
TRBJ2-3,TRBV28,11,-,-,CASRSTDTQYF,TGTGCCAGCCGTAGCACAGATACGCAGTATTTT
TRBJ2-4,TRBV2,13,TRBD1,-,CATQGVAKNIQYF,TGTGCCACCCAGGGGGTAGCCAAAAACATTCAGTACTTC
TRBJ1-4,TRBV5-6,15,-,-,CASSLAGPRREKLFF,TGTGCCAGCAGCTTGGCTGGGCCGAGGAGGGAAAAACTGTTTTTT
TRBJ2-3,TRBV20-1,10,-,-,CSSQANTQYF,TGCAGTTCTCAGGCAAATACGCAGTATTTT
TRBJ1-5,TRBV30,18,-,few,CAWSGPQGPGRPYQPQHF,TGTGCCTGGAGCGGCCCCCAGGGCCCCGGGCGTCCTTATCAGCCCCAGCATTTT
TRBJ1-2,TRBV20-1,11,-,-,CSAPSGFGYTF,TGCAGTGCTCCGTCTGGGTTCGGCTACACCTTC
TRBJ1-4,TRBV6-2/TRBV6-3,13,-,few,CATLGTTDLKLFF,TGTGCCACCCTAGGTACCACCGATTTAAAACTGTTTTTT
TRBJ1-1,TRBV5-1,17,-,few,CASSSLAATAGNTEAFF,TGCGCCAGCAGCTCTCTGGCGGCTACAGCGGGGAACACTGAAGCTTTCTTT
TRBJ2-1,TRBV6-5,14,-,-,CASSQLPRANEQFF,TGTGCCAGCAGCCAATTGCCCAGGGCGAATGAGCAGTTCTTC
TRBJ2-1,TRBV29-1,15,-,-,CSVRIGLPTWHEQFF,TGCAGCGTTCGCATAGGACTACCGACGTGGCATGAGCAGTTCTTC
TRBJ2-2,TRBV29-1,13,-,-,CSVEQGNTGELFF,TGCAGCGTTGAACAGGGCAACACCGGGGAGCTGTTTTTT
TRBJ1-1,TRBV5-1,14,-,-,CASSSGLLNTEAFF,TGCGCCAGCAGCTCGGGACTGTTGAACACTGAAGCTTTCTTT
TRBJ1-2,TRBV4-3,14,-,-,CASSHAPEGYGYTF,TGCGCCAGCAGCCACGCCCCGGAGGGGTATGGCTACACCTTC
TRBJ1-1,TRBV25-1,15,TRBD1,few,CASSGQGARDTEAFF,TGTGCCAGCAGTGGGCAGGGGGCGAGGGACACTGAAGCTTTCTTT
TRBJ1-5,TRBV15,17,-,-,CATSMTVLGRSNQPQHF,TGTGCCACCAGCATGACAGTTCTCGGGAGGAGCAATCAGCCCCAGCATTTT
TRBJ2-5,TRBV3-1,15,TRBD2,few,CASSREGAVKETQYF,TGTGCCAGCAGCCGGGAGGGAGCGGTCAAAGAGACCCAGTACTTC
TRBJ2-2,TRBV5-1,15,TRBD2,many,CASSPLAENTGELFF,TGCGCCAGCAGCCCACTAGCGGAGAACACCGGGGAGCTGTTTTTT
TRBJ1-5,TRBV7-9,17,-,few,CASSSGRPGMGNQPQHF,TGTGCCAGCAGCTCGGGGAGACCGGGGATGGGCAATCAGCCCCAGCATTTT
TRBJ1-5,TRBV12-3/TRBV12-4,15,-,-,CASSLAWQGMQPQHF,TGTGCCAGCAGTTTAGCGTGGCAGGGGATGCAGCCCCAGCATTTT
TRBJ2-5,TRBV10-3,12,-,few,CAARDLGETQYF,TGTGCCGCCCGGGACTTAGGAGAGACCCAGTACTTC
TRBJ1-1,TRBV5-1,14,-,-,CASSKGPSGTEAFF,TGCGCCAGCAGCAAGGGGCCTAGCGGCACTGAAGCTTTCTTT
TRBJ1-6,TRBV25-1,16,TRBD1,-,CASSDLQGQGISPLHF,TGTGCCAGCAGTGACCTCCAGGGACAGGGGATTTCACCCCTCCACTTT
TRBJ2-5,TRBV7-9,16,-,-,CASSPTYGEIQETQYF,TGTGCCAGCAGCCCTACATACGGGGAGATACAAGAGACCCAGTACTTC
TRBJ2-7,TRBV20-1,16,TRBD2,few,CSAREETSGRPREQYF,TGCAGTGCTAGAGAAGAGACTAGCGGGAGACCCCGCGAGCAGTACTTC
TRBJ1-2,TRBV3-1,16,-,few,CASSQGVGGEGYGYTF,TGTGCCAGCAGCCAAGGCGTGGGGGGCGAAGGCTATGGCTACACCTTC
TRBJ1-4,TRBV5-1,14,-,few,CASRTPRRHEKLFF,TGCGCCAGCAGAACACCTCGAAGGCACGAAAAACTGTTTTTT
TRBJ2-7,TRBV5-1,15,-,few,CASSLEAGIVYEQYF,TGCGCCAGCAGCTTGGAGGCTGGCATTGTCTACGAGCAGTACTTC
TRBJ1-1,TRBV20-1,14,-,many,CSAREGGTNTEAFF,TGCAGTGCTAGAGAGGGGGGAACGAACACTGAAGCTTTCTTT
TRBJ1-2,TRBV5-1,14,TRBD1,many,CASSLPGQNYGYTF,TGCGCCAGCAGCTTACCGGGACAGAACTATGGCTACACCTTC
TRBJ2-1,TRBV29-1,13,TRBD2,-,CSVRSGTHLEQFF,TGCAGCGTCCGAAGCGGGACCCATCTAGAGCAGTTCTTC
TRBJ1-1,TRBV11-2,13,TRBD1,few,CASTPNWDSEAFF,TGTGCCAGCACCCCAAATTGGGACAGTGAAGCTTTCTTT
TRBJ1-5,TRBV4-1,16,-,few,CASSQAQVLSNQPQHF,TGCGCCAGCAGCCAAGCACAGGTACTTAGCAATCAGCCCCAGCATTTT
TRBJ1-5,TRBV7-8,17,-,-,CASSLWQGTVSNQPQHF,TGTGCCAGCAGCTTATGGCAGGGGACTGTTAGCAATCAGCCCCAGCATTTT
TRBJ1-1,TRBV7-9,15,-,few,CASSLGQGMNTEAFF,TGTGCCAGCAGCTTGGGTCAGGGGATGAACACTGAAGCTTTCTTT
TRBJ1-1,TRBV12-5,11,-,few,CASGWNTEAFF,TGTGCTAGTGGTTGGAACACTGAAGCTTTCTTT
TRBJ2-1,TRBV14,15,-,-,CASSQAEVSYNEQFF,TGTGCCAGCAGCCAAGCCGAGGTTTCCTACAATGAGCAGTTCTTC
TRBJ1-5,TRBV6-1,17,TRBD1,few,CASITGGYTGENQPQHF,TGTGCCAGCATTACCGGCGGCTATACAGGGGAGAATCAGCCCCAGCATTTT
TRBJ2-3,TRBV7-3,15,-,-,CASSLRARSTDTQYF,TGTGCCAGCAGCTTAAGGGCGAGGAGCACAGATACGCAGTATTTT
TRBJ1-1,TRBV7-6,14,-,many,CASSPFQDNTEAFF,TGTGCCAGCAGCCCCTTCCAGGATAACACTGAAGCTTTCTTT
TRBJ1-4,TRBV29-1,11,-,many,CSAGWGEKLFF,TGCAGCGCGGGCTGGGGTGAAAAACTGTTTTTT
TRBJ2-3,TRBV10-3,16,-,-,CAISEAGTDRTDTQYF,TGTGCCATCAGTGAAGCGGGGACAGACCGCACAGATACGCAGTATTTT